The following is a T cell receptor beta chain sequence with its context. The data were taken from a study of blood T cell repertoires in COVID-19. Study at large: T cells, B-cell-depleted T cells, or PBMCs provided the cDNA or gDNA that served as material.

This CDR3 region has 13 residues. V lost 5 bases, J lost 4 bases, and 2 bases stayed unmatched. The data were produced by immunoSEQ multiplex PCR, yet TCRdb's version contains in-frame clones alone and is incomplete. Found here are some 100,000 clones, around four fifths of them singletons; the top ten hold 9.5% to 13%. The V gene is TRBV12-3 or TRBV12-4, the J gene TRBJ1-2; TRBD1 aligns across 9 bases. The TCR comes from a woman in her seventies with acute or convalescent COVID-19. Sequences were obtained from peripheral blood. The CDR3 DNA follows: TGTGCCAGCAGTCGGGACAGGGTCTATGGCTACACCTTC. Amino acid sequence: CASSRDRVYGYTF.